These T cell receptor beta chains were read from a single sample in a study of OX40 agonist ivuxolimab in advanced cancers. Sequencing was performed with immunoSEQ multiplex PCR; in TCRdb, only in-frame clones are kept and a portion is missing. This sample has some 70,000 clones, with 75% to 85% found just once. Here the sequenced sample was CD4+ or CD8+ T cells sorted from blood, taken in a trial of the OX40 agonist ivuxolimab. Receptors were obtained from an adult with an advanced solid tumor such as melanoma, head and neck, liver or kidney cancer. CDR3s include the opening cysteine and the closing phenylalanine or tryptophan. The D gene is left open where the match is weak. Size is omitted from some rows. Given values are once, few, many or a class for expanded clones.

abundance: -; d_gene: -; v_gene: TRBV7-9; j_gene: TRBJ1-1; CDR3nt: TGTGCCAGCAGCCCTAGGGGCATGGGAACGTACACTGAAGCTTTCTTT; CDR3aa: CASSPRGMGTYTEAFF
abundance: -; d_gene: -; v_gene: TRBV6-1; j_gene: TRBJ1-5; CDR3nt: TGTGCCAGCAGTAGCAATCAGCCCCAGCATTTT; CDR3aa: CASSSNQPQHF
abundance: -; d_gene: -; v_gene: TRBV6-6; j_gene: TRBJ1-5; CDR3nt: TGTGCCAGCAGTAGGACAGTGGAGCAGCCCCAGCATTTT; CDR3aa: CASSRTVEQPQHF
abundance: -; d_gene: TRBD1; v_gene: TRBV29-1; j_gene: TRBJ1-1; CDR3nt: TGCAGCGCCCGGACAGGGGGCGAAGCTTTCTTT; CDR3aa: CSARTGGEAFF
abundance: once; d_gene: -; v_gene: TRBV5-8; j_gene: TRBJ1-1; CDR3nt: TGTGCCAGCAGCTTGGCCGTGAGGAACACTGAAGCTTTCTTT; CDR3aa: CASSLAVRNTEAFF
abundance: -; d_gene: TRBD1; v_gene: TRBV2; j_gene: TRBJ2-7; CDR3nt: TGTGCCAGCAGCGCAGGAGACAGGGGGGCCTACGAGCAGTACTTC; CDR3aa: CASSAGDRGAYEQYF
abundance: -; d_gene: -; v_gene: TRBV6-5; j_gene: TRBJ1-1; CDR3nt: TGTGCCAGCAGTGAGAGGGACACTGAAGCTTTCTTT; CDR3aa: CASSERDTEAFF
abundance: once; d_gene: TRBD1; v_gene: TRBV7-9; j_gene: TRBJ1-1; CDR3nt: TGTGCCAGCAGCTTCCCTTCGGACAGGGGGCCGGCTTTCTTT; CDR3aa: CASSFPSDRGPAFF
abundance: -; d_gene: -; v_gene: TRBV19; j_gene: TRBJ1-1; CDR3nt: TGTGCCAGTAGTAATCAGAGGGACACTGAAGCTTTCTTT; CDR3aa: CASSNQRDTEAFF
abundance: once; d_gene: TRBD2; v_gene: TRBV5-1; j_gene: TRBJ2-5; CDR3nt: TGCGCCAGCAGCCTGCAGCCCACTAGCGCCAGAGAGACCCAGTACTTC; CDR3aa: CASSLQPTSARETQYF
abundance: few; d_gene: -; v_gene: TRBV5-1; j_gene: TRBJ1-2; CDR3nt: TGCGCCAGCAGCTTGGATGGGGGAAACTATGGCTACACCTTC; CDR3aa: CASSLDGGNYGYTF
abundance: -; d_gene: -; v_gene: TRBV7-6; j_gene: TRBJ1-5; CDR3nt: TGTGCCAGCAGCTTAGGCAATCTACAGCCCCAGCATTTT; CDR3aa: CASSLGNLQPQHF
abundance: -; d_gene: -; v_gene: TRBV5-1; j_gene: TRBJ2-7; CDR3nt: TGCGCCAGCAGCTTAGGGGCTACCTCCTACGAGCAGTACTTC; CDR3aa: CASSLGATSYEQYF
abundance: -; d_gene: TRBD2; v_gene: TRBV7-9; j_gene: TRBJ2-1; CDR3nt: TGTGCCAGCAGCTTAGGTAGCGGGGCACGGAATGAGCAGTTCTTC; CDR3aa: CASSLGSGARNEQFF
abundance: -; d_gene: TRBD1; v_gene: TRBV19; j_gene: TRBJ1-6; CDR3nt: TGTGCCAGTAGTATGAGGGGGCTCACCCTCCACTTT; CDR3aa: CASSMRGLTLHF
abundance: -; d_gene: -; v_gene: TRBV5-5; j_gene: TRBJ2-3; CDR3nt: TGTGCCAGCAGCTACGACCCCCAGACGCAGTATTTT; CDR3aa: CASSYDPQTQYF
abundance: -; d_gene: TRBD1; v_gene: TRBV2; j_gene: TRBJ1-5; CDR3nt: TGTGCCAGCAGCGGGACAGGAGATAGCAATCAGCCCCAGCATTTT; CDR3aa: CASSGTGDSNQPQHF
abundance: once; d_gene: -; v_gene: TRBV27; j_gene: TRBJ2-2; CDR3nt: TGTGCCAGCAGTTTATCGGGACGGGGGTACACCGGGGAGCTGTTTTTT; CDR3aa: CASSLSGRGYTGELFF
abundance: few; d_gene: TRBD2; v_gene: TRBV6-1; j_gene: TRBJ2-3; CDR3nt: TGTGCCAGTCCTAGCGGGGGCGCTGATACGCAGTATTTT; CDR3aa: CASPSGGADTQYF
abundance: -; d_gene: TRBD1; v_gene: TRBV4-2; j_gene: TRBJ1-1; CDR3nt: TGTGCCAGCAGCCAAGAACTCCGCTCGGGGACAGGGGGCTCGAGAACTGAAGCTTTCTTT; CDR3aa: CASSQELRSGTGGSRTEAFF
abundance: -; d_gene: -; v_gene: TRBV7-9; j_gene: TRBJ1-4; CDR3nt: TGTGCCAGCAGCCTACGAGGGACACTGCGAAAGTCGGGTGAAAAACTGTTTTTT; CDR3aa: CASSLRGTLRKSGEKLFF
abundance: -; d_gene: TRBD1; v_gene: TRBV9; j_gene: TRBJ2-3; CDR3nt: TGTGCCAGCAGCGTTTTTTCTTGGGACAGGGATCGGTATTTT; CDR3aa: CASSVFSWDRDRYF
abundance: -; d_gene: -; v_gene: TRBV5-1; j_gene: TRBJ2-3; CDR3nt: TGCGCCAGCAGCTCGTTCCTGCCCGGCAGCACAGATACGCAGTATTTT; CDR3aa: CASSSFLPGSTDTQYF
abundance: -; d_gene: -; v_gene: TRBV10-3; j_gene: TRBJ2-1; CDR3nt: TGTGCCATCAGGGACAGAGCCTACAATGAGCAGTTCTTC; CDR3aa: CAIRDRAYNEQFF
abundance: -; d_gene: -; v_gene: TRBV11-2; j_gene: TRBJ2-5; CDR3nt: TGTGCCAGCAGCCTAGAATCAGAGACCCAGTACTTC; CDR3aa: CASSLESETQYF
abundance: -; d_gene: TRBD1; v_gene: TRBV7-2; j_gene: TRBJ2-4; CDR3nt: TGTGCCAGCAGCTTGCGGACAGGGTTAGCCAAAAACATTCAGTACTTC; CDR3aa: CASSLRTGLAKNIQYF
abundance: -; d_gene: -; v_gene: TRBV20-1; j_gene: TRBJ2-7; CDR3nt: TGCAGTGCTAGAGGTTTGAGGGAGCAGTACTTC; CDR3aa: CSARGLREQYF
abundance: -; d_gene: -; v_gene: TRBV19; j_gene: TRBJ1-1; CDR3nt: TGTGCCAGTAGTATAGGGCCGCCGGGGAGGCGGGAGAACACTGAAGCTTTCTTT; CDR3aa: CASSIGPPGRRENTEAFF
abundance: -; d_gene: -; v_gene: TRBV6-5; j_gene: TRBJ2-3; CDR3nt: TGTGCCAGCACCCGACTGGATACGCAGTATTTT; CDR3aa: CASTRLDTQYF
abundance: few; d_gene: TRBD2; v_gene: TRBV5-6; j_gene: TRBJ2-6; CDR3nt: TGTGCCAGCAGCTTTCTAGCGGACTTCTCTGGGGCCAACGTCCTGACTTTC; CDR3aa: CASSFLADFSGANVLTF
abundance: -; d_gene: TRBD2; v_gene: TRBV10-2; j_gene: TRBJ2-6; CDR3nt: TGCGCCAGCCCAATGTTGGGAGGGCCCGGGGCCAACGTCCTGACTTTC; CDR3aa: CASPMLGGPGANVLTF
abundance: once; d_gene: TRBD2; v_gene: TRBV7-2; j_gene: TRBJ2-7; CDR3nt: TGTGCCAGCAGCTTAGTAATGGGAGGGGCTAGCGGGACCTACGAGCAGTACTTC; CDR3aa: CASSLVMGGASGTYEQYF
abundance: once; d_gene: -; v_gene: TRBV6-1; j_gene: TRBJ2-3; CDR3nt: TGTGCCAGCAGTGAAAAGGTTTTGCAGGGTAGCACAGATACGCAGTATTTT; CDR3aa: CASSEKVLQGSTDTQYF
abundance: -; d_gene: TRBD1; v_gene: TRBV6-1; j_gene: TRBJ2-2; CDR3nt: TGTGCCACCTTGGGACAGATCACCGGGGAGCTGTTTTTT; CDR3aa: CATLGQITGELFF
abundance: -; d_gene: -; v_gene: TRBV7-9; j_gene: TRBJ1-5; CDR3nt: TGTGCCAGCAGCTCCAGGGATTTTGGCTATCAGCCCCAGCATTTT; CDR3aa: CASSSRDFGYQPQHF
abundance: -; d_gene: -; v_gene: TRBV2; j_gene: TRBJ1-1; CDR3nt: TGTGCCAGCACGGGTCCCCGTGGGACTGAAGCTTTCTTT; CDR3aa: CASTGPRGTEAFF
abundance: -; d_gene: TRBD1; v_gene: TRBV5-1; j_gene: TRBJ1-2; CDR3nt: TGCGCCAGCAGCAAACTGACAGGGGGCTCCTATGGCTACACCTTC; CDR3aa: CASSKLTGGSYGYTF
abundance: few; d_gene: -; v_gene: TRBV7-8; j_gene: TRBJ1-2; CDR3nt: TGTGCCAGCAGCTCGTCCACTGACTATGGCTACACCTTC; CDR3aa: CASSSSTDYGYTF
abundance: -; d_gene: -; v_gene: TRBV5-8; j_gene: TRBJ1-3; CDR3nt: TGTGCCGCGGACGGGGCGTTGTCTGGAAACACCATATATTTT; CDR3aa: CAADGALSGNTIYF
abundance: once; d_gene: -; v_gene: TRBV5-1; j_gene: TRBJ2-3; CDR3nt: TGCGCCAGCAGCTTGGACAGGGATAGCACAGATACGCAGTATTTT; CDR3aa: CASSLDRDSTDTQYF
abundance: -; d_gene: TRBD1; v_gene: TRBV4-3; j_gene: TRBJ2-4; CDR3nt: TGCGCCAGCAGCCACCGCGCGTCGGACAGGGGGCTCCAAAACATTCAGTACTTC; CDR3aa: CASSHRASDRGLQNIQYF
abundance: -; d_gene: -; v_gene: TRBV9; j_gene: TRBJ1-2; CDR3nt: TGTGCCAGTAGTTGGGGTAACGCCGGTTCTAACTATGGCTACACCTTC; CDR3aa: CASSWGNAGSNYGYTF
abundance: -; d_gene: TRBD2; v_gene: TRBV7-9; j_gene: TRBJ2-3; CDR3nt: TGTGCCAGCAGCACCCGGACTAGCGGGGGGATCACAGATACGCAGTATTTT; CDR3aa: CASSTRTSGGITDTQYF
abundance: -; d_gene: -; v_gene: TRBV7-2; j_gene: TRBJ1-1; CDR3nt: TGTGCCAGCACAGGGATGAACACTGAAGCTTTCTTT; CDR3aa: CASTGMNTEAFF
abundance: -; d_gene: -; v_gene: TRBV27; j_gene: TRBJ2-1; CDR3nt: TGTGCCAGCAGTATTCTCAGGGGAGGTGGCGATGAGCAGTTCTTC; CDR3aa: CASSILRGGGDEQFF
abundance: -; d_gene: -; v_gene: TRBV5-1; j_gene: TRBJ2-7; CDR3nt: TGCGCCAGCAGCTTGGTGGGGAGCTACGAGCAGTACTTC; CDR3aa: CASSLVGSYEQYF
abundance: once; d_gene: -; v_gene: TRBV19; j_gene: TRBJ2-1; CDR3nt: TGTGCCAGGGCCCACGGACAGAGCTACAATGAGCAGTTCTTC; CDR3aa: CARAHGQSYNEQFF
abundance: -; d_gene: -; v_gene: TRBV5-1; j_gene: TRBJ2-5; CDR3nt: TGCGCCAGCAGCTTCGGACAGGGAGGGGAGACCCAGTACTTC; CDR3aa: CASSFGQGGETQYF
abundance: -; d_gene: -; v_gene: TRBV2; j_gene: TRBJ2-6; CDR3nt: TGTGCCAGCAGCGTACAGGACGCTGGGGCCAACGTCCTGACTTTC; CDR3aa: CASSVQDAGANVLTF
abundance: -; d_gene: -; v_gene: TRBV5-4; j_gene: TRBJ2-7; CDR3nt: TGTGCCAGCAGTCAGAGTTCCTACGAGCAGTACTTC; CDR3aa: CASSQSSYEQYF
abundance: -; d_gene: TRBD1; v_gene: TRBV5-1; j_gene: TRBJ1-1; CDR3nt: TGCGCCAGCAGCCCAGGGACAGGTACTGAAGCTTTCTTT; CDR3aa: CASSPGTGTEAFF
abundance: once; d_gene: -; v_gene: TRBV7-9; j_gene: TRBJ1-1; CDR3nt: TGTGCCAGCAGCCTCAAGGATCTTGAAGCTTTCTTT; CDR3aa: CASSLKDLEAFF
abundance: -; d_gene: TRBD1; v_gene: TRBV28; j_gene: TRBJ1-1; CDR3nt: TGTGCCAGCATCACGGACAGGGGTCTCGAAGCTTTCTTT; CDR3aa: CASITDRGLEAFF
abundance: once; d_gene: -; v_gene: TRBV7-3; j_gene: TRBJ1-1; CDR3nt: TGTGCCAGCAGCTCCGATGGGGCCACTGAAGCTTTCTTT; CDR3aa: CASSSDGATEAFF
abundance: -; d_gene: TRBD1; v_gene: TRBV28; j_gene: TRBJ1-5; CDR3nt: TGTGCCAGCAGTTTCTGGGACAGGTTCGATCAGCCCCAGCATTTT; CDR3aa: CASSFWDRFDQPQHF
abundance: -; d_gene: -; v_gene: TRBV2; j_gene: TRBJ1-1; CDR3nt: TGTGCCAGCAGTCCGCCTGGAGAAGCTTTCTTT; CDR3aa: CASSPPGEAFF
abundance: -; d_gene: -; v_gene: TRBV2; j_gene: TRBJ2-3; CDR3nt: TGTGCCAGCACCGGTATTAGCACAGATACGCAGTATTTT; CDR3aa: CASTGISTDTQYF
abundance: -; d_gene: TRBD1; v_gene: TRBV6-6; j_gene: TRBJ2-7; CDR3nt: TGTGCCAGCAGACAACAGGGGATCGACTACGAGCAGTACTTC; CDR3aa: CASRQQGIDYEQYF
abundance: -; d_gene: -; v_gene: TRBV12-1; j_gene: TRBJ1-5; CDR3nt: TGTGCCAGCAGCTTTACCAGAACCGGGACAGGGGGCTTTCGGTCGCAGCCCCAGCATTTT; CDR3aa: CASSFTRTGTGGFRSQPQHF